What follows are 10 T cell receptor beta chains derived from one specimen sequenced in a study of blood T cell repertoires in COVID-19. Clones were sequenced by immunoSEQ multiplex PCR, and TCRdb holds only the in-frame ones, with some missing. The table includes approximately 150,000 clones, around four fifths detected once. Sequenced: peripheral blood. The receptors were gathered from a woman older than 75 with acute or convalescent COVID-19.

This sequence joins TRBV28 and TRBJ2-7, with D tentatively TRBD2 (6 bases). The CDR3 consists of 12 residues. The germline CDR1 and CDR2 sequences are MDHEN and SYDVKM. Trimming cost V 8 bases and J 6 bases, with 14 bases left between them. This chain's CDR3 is CASARGLGEQYF. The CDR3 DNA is TGTGCCAGCGCGCGGGGACTCGGCGAGCAGTACTTC.

CDR3 in DNA: TGTGCCAGCAGCTCCGGACAGCAAGAGACCCAGTACTTC. Translating gives CASSSGQQETQYF. The chain couples TRBV13 to TRBJ2-5, with a weak D call TRBD1 (6 bases). CDR1 is PRHDT and CDR2 is FYEKMQ in the germline V gene (reference sequence). Deletions cut 4 bases from V and 2 bases from J, with 8 bases between. The CDR3 is 13 amino acids.

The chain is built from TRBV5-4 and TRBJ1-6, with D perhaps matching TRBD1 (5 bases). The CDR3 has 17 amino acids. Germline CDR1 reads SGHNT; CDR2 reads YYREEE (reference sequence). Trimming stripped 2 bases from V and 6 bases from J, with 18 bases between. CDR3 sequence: CASSLSPRGVSNSPLHF. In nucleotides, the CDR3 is TGTGCCAGCAGCTTATCCCCCCGGGGGGTTTCTAATTCACCCCTCCACTTT.

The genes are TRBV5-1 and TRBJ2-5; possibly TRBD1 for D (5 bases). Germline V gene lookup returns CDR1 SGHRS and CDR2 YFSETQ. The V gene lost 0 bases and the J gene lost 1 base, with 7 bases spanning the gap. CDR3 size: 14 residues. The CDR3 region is CASSLEQVQETQYF. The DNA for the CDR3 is TGCGCCAGCAGCTTGGAACAGGTCCAAGAGACCCAGTACTTC. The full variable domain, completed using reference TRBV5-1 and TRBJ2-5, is KAGVTQTPRYLIKTRGQQVTLSCSPISGHRSVSWYQQTPGQGLQFLFEYFSETQRNKGNFPGRFSGRQFSNSRSEMNVSTLELGDSALYLCASSLEQVQETQYFGPGTRLLVL.

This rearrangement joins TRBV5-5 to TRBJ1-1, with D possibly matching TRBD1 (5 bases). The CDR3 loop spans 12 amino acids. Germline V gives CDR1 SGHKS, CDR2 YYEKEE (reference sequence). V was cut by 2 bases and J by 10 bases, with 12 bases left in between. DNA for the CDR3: TGTGCCAGCAGCTTACTACAGGCGGCAGCTTTCTTT. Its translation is CASSLLQAAAFF.

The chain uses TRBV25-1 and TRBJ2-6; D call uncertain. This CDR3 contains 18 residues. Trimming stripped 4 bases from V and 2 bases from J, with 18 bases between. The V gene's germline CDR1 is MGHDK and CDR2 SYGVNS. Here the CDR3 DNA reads TGTGCCAGCAGTGGACCCGTCGTGCGGTCAACTGGGGCCAACGTCCTGACTTTC. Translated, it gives CASSGPVVRSTGANVLTF. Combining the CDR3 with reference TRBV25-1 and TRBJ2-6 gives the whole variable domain EADIYQTPRYLVIGTGKKITLECSQTMGHDKMYWYQQDPGMELHLIHYSYGVNSTEKGDLSSESTVSRIRTEHFPLTLESARPSHTSQYLCASSGPVVRSTGANVLTFGAGSRLTVL.

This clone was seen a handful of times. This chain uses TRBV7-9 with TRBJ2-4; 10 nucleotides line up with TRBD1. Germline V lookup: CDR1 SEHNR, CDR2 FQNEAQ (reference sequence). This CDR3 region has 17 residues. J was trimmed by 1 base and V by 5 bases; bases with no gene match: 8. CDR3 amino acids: CASSQQGTGDAKNIQYF. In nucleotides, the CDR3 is TGTGCCAGCAGCCAACAAGGGACAGGGGACGCCAAAAACATTCAGTACTTC.

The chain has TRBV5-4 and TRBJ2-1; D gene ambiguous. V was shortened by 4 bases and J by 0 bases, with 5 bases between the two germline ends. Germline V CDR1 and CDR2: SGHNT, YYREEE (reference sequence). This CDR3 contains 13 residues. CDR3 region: CASSPSSYNEQFF. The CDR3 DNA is TGTGCCAGCAGCCCTAGCTCCTACAATGAGCAGTTCTTC.

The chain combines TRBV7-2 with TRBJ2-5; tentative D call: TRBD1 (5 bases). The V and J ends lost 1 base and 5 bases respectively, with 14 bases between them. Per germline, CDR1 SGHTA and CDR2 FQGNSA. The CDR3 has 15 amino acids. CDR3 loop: CASSLEGMAGETQYF. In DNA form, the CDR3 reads TGTGCCAGCAGCTTAGAGGGGATGGCAGGGGAGACCCAGTACTTC. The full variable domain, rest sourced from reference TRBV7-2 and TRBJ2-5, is GAGVSQSPSNKVTEKGKDVELRCDPISGHTALYWYRQSLGQGLEFLIYFQGNSAPDKSGLPSDRFSAERTGGSVSTLTIQRTQQEDSAVYLCASSLEGMAGETQYFGPGTRLLVL.

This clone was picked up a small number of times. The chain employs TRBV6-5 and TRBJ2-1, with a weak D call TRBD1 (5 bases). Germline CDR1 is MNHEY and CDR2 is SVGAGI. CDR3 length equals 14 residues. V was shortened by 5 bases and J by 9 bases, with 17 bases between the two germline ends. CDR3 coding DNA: TGTGCCAGCAGTAGTAGGGGCGCTGGGTCTGAGCAGTTCTTC. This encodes CASSSRGAGSEQFF.